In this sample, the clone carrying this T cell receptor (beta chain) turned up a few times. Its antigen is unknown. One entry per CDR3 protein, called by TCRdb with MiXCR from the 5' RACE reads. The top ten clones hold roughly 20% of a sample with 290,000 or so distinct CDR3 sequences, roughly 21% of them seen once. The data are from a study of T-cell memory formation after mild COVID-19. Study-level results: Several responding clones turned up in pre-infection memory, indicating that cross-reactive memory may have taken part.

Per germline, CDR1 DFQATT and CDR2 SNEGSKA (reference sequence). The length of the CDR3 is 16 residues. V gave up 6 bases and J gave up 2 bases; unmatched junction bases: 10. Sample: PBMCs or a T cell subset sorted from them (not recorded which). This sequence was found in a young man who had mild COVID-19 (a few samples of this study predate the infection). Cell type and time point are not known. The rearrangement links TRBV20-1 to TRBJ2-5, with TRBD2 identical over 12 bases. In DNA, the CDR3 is TGCAGTGCCGCGAGACTAGCGGGGGAACTACAAGAGACCCAGTACTTC. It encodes CSAARLAGELQETQYF.